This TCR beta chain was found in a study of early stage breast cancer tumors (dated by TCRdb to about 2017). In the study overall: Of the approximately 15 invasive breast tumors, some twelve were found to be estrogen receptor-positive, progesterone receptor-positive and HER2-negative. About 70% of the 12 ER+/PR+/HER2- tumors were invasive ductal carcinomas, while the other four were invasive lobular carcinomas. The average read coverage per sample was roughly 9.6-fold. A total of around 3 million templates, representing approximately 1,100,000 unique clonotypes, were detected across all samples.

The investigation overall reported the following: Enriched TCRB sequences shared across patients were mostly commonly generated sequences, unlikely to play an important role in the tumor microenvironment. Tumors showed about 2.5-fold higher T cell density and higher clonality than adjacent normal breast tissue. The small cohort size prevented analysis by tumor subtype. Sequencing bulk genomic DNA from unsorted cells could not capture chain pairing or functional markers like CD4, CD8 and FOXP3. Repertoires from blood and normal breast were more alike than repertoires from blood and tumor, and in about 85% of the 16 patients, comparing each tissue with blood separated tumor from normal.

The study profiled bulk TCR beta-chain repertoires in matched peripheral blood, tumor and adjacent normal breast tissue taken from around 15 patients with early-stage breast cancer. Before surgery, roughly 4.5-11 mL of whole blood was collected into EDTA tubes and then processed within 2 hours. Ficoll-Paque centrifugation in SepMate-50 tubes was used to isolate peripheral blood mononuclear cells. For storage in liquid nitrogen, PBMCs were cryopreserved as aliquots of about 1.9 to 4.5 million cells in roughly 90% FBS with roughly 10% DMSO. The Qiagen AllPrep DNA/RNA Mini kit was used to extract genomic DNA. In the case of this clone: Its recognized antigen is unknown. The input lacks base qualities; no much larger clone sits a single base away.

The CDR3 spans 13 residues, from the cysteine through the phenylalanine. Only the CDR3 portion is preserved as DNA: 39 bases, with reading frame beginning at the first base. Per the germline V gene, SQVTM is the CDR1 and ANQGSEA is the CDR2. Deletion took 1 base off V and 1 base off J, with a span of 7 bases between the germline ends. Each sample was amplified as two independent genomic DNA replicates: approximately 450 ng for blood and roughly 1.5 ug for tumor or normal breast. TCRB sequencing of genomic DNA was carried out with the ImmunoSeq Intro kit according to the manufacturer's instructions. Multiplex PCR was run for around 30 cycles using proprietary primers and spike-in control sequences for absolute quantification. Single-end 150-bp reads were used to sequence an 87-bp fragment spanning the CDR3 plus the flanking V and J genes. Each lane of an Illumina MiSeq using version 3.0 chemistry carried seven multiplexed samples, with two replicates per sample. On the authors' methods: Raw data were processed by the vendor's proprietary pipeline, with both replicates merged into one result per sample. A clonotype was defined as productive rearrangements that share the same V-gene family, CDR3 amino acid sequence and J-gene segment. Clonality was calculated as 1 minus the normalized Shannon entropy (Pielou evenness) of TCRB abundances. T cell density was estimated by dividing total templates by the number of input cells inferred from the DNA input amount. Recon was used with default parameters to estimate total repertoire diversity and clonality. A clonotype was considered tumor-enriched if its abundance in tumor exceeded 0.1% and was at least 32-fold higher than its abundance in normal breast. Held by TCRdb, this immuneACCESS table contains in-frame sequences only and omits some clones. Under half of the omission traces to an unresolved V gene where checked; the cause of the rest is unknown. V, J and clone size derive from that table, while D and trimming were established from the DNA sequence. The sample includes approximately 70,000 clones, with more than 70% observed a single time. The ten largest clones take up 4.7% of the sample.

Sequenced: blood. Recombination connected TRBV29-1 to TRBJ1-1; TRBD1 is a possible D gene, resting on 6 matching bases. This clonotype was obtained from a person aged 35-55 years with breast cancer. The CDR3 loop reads CSVEGTENTEAFF. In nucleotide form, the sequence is TGCAGCGTTGAAGGGACAGAGAACACTGAAGCTTTCTTT.